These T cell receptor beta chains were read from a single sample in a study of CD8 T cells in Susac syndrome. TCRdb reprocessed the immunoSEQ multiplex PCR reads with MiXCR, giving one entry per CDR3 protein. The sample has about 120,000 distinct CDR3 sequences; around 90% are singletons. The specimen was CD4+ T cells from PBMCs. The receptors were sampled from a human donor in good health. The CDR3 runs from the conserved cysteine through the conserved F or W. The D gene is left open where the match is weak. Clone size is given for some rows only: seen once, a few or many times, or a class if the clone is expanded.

DNA: TGTGCCAGCAGTTACTCCCTGGGGACGGGAAACTACGAGCAGTACTTC; CDR3: CASSYSLGTGNYEQYF; D: .; size: .; V: TRBV6-5; J: TRBJ2-7
DNA: TGTGCCAGCAGTTCTACCCATTCCCTCCAGCCCCAGCATTTT; CDR3: CASSSTHSLQPQHF; D: .; size: .; V: TRBV6-2/TRBV6-3; J: TRBJ1-5
DNA: TGTGCCAGCAGCTTAGGTTACCAAGAGACCCAGTACTTC; CDR3: CASSLGYQETQYF; D: .; size: .; V: TRBV7-2; J: TRBJ2-5
DNA: TGTGCCAGCAGAAAGACGGGATCAAATGAGCAGTTCTTC; CDR3: CASRKTGSNEQFF; D: .; size: .; V: TRBV6-2/TRBV6-3; J: TRBJ2-1
DNA: TGTGCCAGCAGTTATCTCGGACAGGGGTTCCATCAGCCCCAGCATTTT; CDR3: CASSYLGQGFHQPQHF; D: TRBD1; size: .; V: TRBV6-2/TRBV6-3; J: TRBJ1-5
DNA: TGCGCCAGCAACGACCGTGGACTAGCAGGTTCGGATACGCAGTATTTT; CDR3: CASNDRGLAGSDTQYF; D: TRBD2; size: .; V: TRBV5-1; J: TRBJ2-3
DNA: TGTGCCAGCAGCCTACAGCGGGAAGATACGCAGTATTTT; CDR3: CASSLQREDTQYF; D: TRBD2; size: .; V: TRBV7-2; J: TRBJ2-3
DNA: TGTGCCAGCAGTCGAGGGGTAGGTGCCTACGAGCAGTACTTC; CDR3: CASSRGVGAYEQYF; D: .; size: .; V: TRBV27; J: TRBJ2-7
DNA: TGCAGCGTTGGGACAGTCGTTGGCACCGGGGAGCTGTTTTTT; CDR3: CSVGTVVGTGELFF; D: .; size: .; V: TRBV29-1; J: TRBJ2-2
DNA: TGTGCCAGCAACGACGGGATTTGGGGTTCCGAGCAGTACTTC; CDR3: CASNDGIWGSEQYF; D: .; size: .; V: TRBV6-6; J: TRBJ2-7
DNA: TGTGCCAGCAGATCTATTAGTGCGGGTACGCAGTATTTT; CDR3: CASRSISAGTQYF; D: .; size: .; V: TRBV27; J: TRBJ2-3
DNA: TGCAGCGCCCGGGACAGGGTGAATATGAACACTGAAGCTTTCTTT; CDR3: CSARDRVNMNTEAFF; D: TRBD1; size: .; V: TRBV29-1; J: TRBJ1-1
DNA: TGTGCCATCAGTCTTAACCGGGGTACAGAAACGCAGTATTTT; CDR3: CAISLNRGTETQYF; D: .; size: .; V: TRBV10-3; J: TRBJ2-3
DNA: TGTGCCAGCAGCCGGAGGGAAGATACGCAGTATTTT; CDR3: CASSRREDTQYF; D: .; size: .; V: TRBV11-3; J: TRBJ2-3
DNA: TGTGCCGGAAGGGCCGAGCAGTACTTC; CDR3: CAGRAEQYF; D: .; size: .; V: TRBV27; J: TRBJ2-7
DNA: TGTGCCAGCAGCCGTGGGCAGGGCCGGGTCGGGGAGCTGTTTTTT; CDR3: CASSRGQGRVGELFF; D: .; size: .; V: TRBV7-3; J: TRBJ2-2
DNA: TGTGCCAGCAGCACCGGGACCTACTACGAGCAGTACTTC; CDR3: CASSTGTYYEQYF; D: .; size: .; V: TRBV5-6; J: TRBJ2-7
DNA: TGCAGTGCTAGGGACGGACAGGCGGTATTCAACGAGCAGTACTTC; CDR3: CSARDGQAVFNEQYF; D: TRBD1; size: .; V: TRBV20-1; J: TRBJ2-7
DNA: TGTGCCTGGGCAGACAGGGTAAGAACTGAAGCTTTCTTT; CDR3: CAWADRVRTEAFF; D: TRBD1; size: .; V: TRBV30; J: TRBJ1-1
DNA: TGTGCCAGCAGCTTAAAGGGTCAAGATGGGACCCAGTACTTC; CDR3: CASSLKGQDGTQYF; D: .; size: .; V: TRBV7-3; J: TRBJ2-5
DNA: TGTGCCAGCAGCTTAACGGGACAGAGTACTTATGGCTACACCTTC; CDR3: CASSLTGQSTYGYTF; D: TRBD1; size: once; V: TRBV7-2; J: TRBJ1-2
DNA: TGCGCCAGCAGCCAAGCACAGATACCCTATCCGACGCAGTATTTT; CDR3: CASSQAQIPYPTQYF; D: .; size: .; V: TRBV4-1; J: TRBJ2-3
DNA: TGTGCCAGCAGCCAAGACACTGCAACTAATGAAAAACTGTTTTTT; CDR3: CASSQDTATNEKLFF; D: .; size: .; V: TRBV27; J: TRBJ1-4
DNA: TGCAGCGTTGGTTCCTCGAGTAGCAATCAGCCCCAGCATTTT; CDR3: CSVGSSSSNQPQHF; D: .; size: .; V: TRBV29-1; J: TRBJ1-5
DNA: TGTGCCAGCAGCTTCGGGACAGGTCTAGTCCACGAGCAGTACTTC; CDR3: CASSFGTGLVHEQYF; D: TRBD1; size: .; V: TRBV7-9; J: TRBJ2-7
DNA: TGCGCCAGCAGCTCTGGACAGACTAGCACAGATACGCAGTATTTT; CDR3: CASSSGQTSTDTQYF; D: .; size: .; V: TRBV5-1; J: TRBJ2-3
DNA: TGTGCCATCAGTGAGTCATCTAGCTCCATGAACACTGAAGCTTTCTTT; CDR3: CAISESSSSMNTEAFF; D: .; size: .; V: TRBV10-3; J: TRBJ1-1
DNA: TGCGCCAGCAGCTTCGCAGGGGGCCACACCGGGGAGCTGTTTTTT; CDR3: CASSFAGGHTGELFF; D: TRBD1; size: .; V: TRBV5-1; J: TRBJ2-2
DNA: TGTGCCAGCTCACCTCCCGGGGAGACCCAGTACTTC; CDR3: CASSPPGETQYF; D: .; size: once; V: TRBV18; J: TRBJ2-5
DNA: TGTGCCAGCAGGACGGTTTACAATGAGCAGTTCTTC; CDR3: CASRTVYNEQFF; D: .; size: .; V: TRBV7-2; J: TRBJ2-1
DNA: TGTGCCAGCAGTTACTCGAGCCGGGGCAGGGAACCGGGCTATGGCTACACCTTC; CDR3: CASSYSSRGREPGYGYTF; D: .; size: .; V: TRBV6-5; J: TRBJ1-2
DNA: TGTGCCAGCAGTTTATCGTCCCCGCCCTCCTACAATAAGCAGTTCTTC; CDR3: CASSLSSPPSYNKQFF; D: .; size: .; V: TRBV27; J: TRBJ2-1
DNA: TGTGCCAGCTCTCCGACAGGGGGGCGCAATCAGCCCCAGCATTTT; CDR3: CASSPTGGRNQPQHF; D: TRBD1; size: .; V: TRBV18; J: TRBJ1-5
DNA: TGTGCCAGCAGCCAGGCAACCGGGGAGCTGTTTTTT; CDR3: CASSQATGELFF; D: .; size: .; V: TRBV4-2; J: TRBJ2-2
DNA: TGTGCCAGCAGCCAACGGGCAGGGACTGAAAAACTGTTTTTT; CDR3: CASSQRAGTEKLFF; D: .; size: few; V: TRBV14; J: TRBJ1-4
DNA: TGTGCCAGCAGCCAAGATGGACCGGGGGGCCTGGAGACCCAGTACTTC; CDR3: CASSQDGPGGLETQYF; D: .; size: .; V: TRBV3-1; J: TRBJ2-5
DNA: TGCAGCGTTGAACCTACAGGGGAAATTGGCTACACCTTC; CDR3: CSVEPTGEIGYTF; D: TRBD1; size: .; V: TRBV29-1; J: TRBJ1-2
DNA: TGCAGCGTTGGAGGAGACGGGGAGCTGTTTTTT; CDR3: CSVGGDGELFF; D: .; size: .; V: TRBV29-1; J: TRBJ2-2
DNA: TGTGCCAGCGCCACTACCCCTTGGCTCGAGGGGACTAGCGGGTCCAACACCGGGGAGCTGTTTTTT; CDR3: CASATTPWLEGTSGSNTGELFF; D: TRBD2; size: .; V: TRBV11-1; J: TRBJ2-2
DNA: TGTGCCGGCATAAATGACGGTTCCTACGAGCAGTACTTC; CDR3: CAGINDGSYEQYF; D: .; size: .; V: TRBV3-1; J: TRBJ2-7
DNA: TGTGCCAGCAGCCAAGGGGGACAGGGAACGGACGAGCAGTACTTC; CDR3: CASSQGGQGTDEQYF; D: TRBD1; size: .; V: TRBV11-2; J: TRBJ2-7
DNA: TGCAGTGCTAGAGTCCCGCGTCCTATGGATACGCAGTATTTT; CDR3: CSARVPRPMDTQYF; D: .; size: once; V: TRBV20-1; J: TRBJ2-3
DNA: TGTGCCAGCAGTTCCCCGGGAGGGGCCTACGAGCAGTACTTC; CDR3: CASSSPGGAYEQYF; D: TRBD2; size: .; V: TRBV6-5; J: TRBJ2-7
DNA: TGCAGTGCTAGGCAGGGGAGCTCCTACAATGAGCAGTTCTTC; CDR3: CSARQGSSYNEQFF; D: .; size: .; V: TRBV20-1; J: TRBJ2-1
DNA: TGTGCCAGCAGCTTGGCTCTATCACGCGATTACACTGAAGCTTTCTTT; CDR3: CASSLALSRDYTEAFF; D: .; size: .; V: TRBV5-4; J: TRBJ1-1
DNA: TGTGCCAGCAGGGGACAGGGCGACACTGAAGCTTTCTTT; CDR3: CASRGQGDTEAFF; D: TRBD1; size: .; V: TRBV3-1; J: TRBJ1-1
DNA: TGCAGTGCTAGGCGGGCAGGAGGGACTGAAGCTTTCTTT; CDR3: CSARRAGGTEAFF; D: .; size: once; V: TRBV20-1; J: TRBJ1-1
DNA: TGCAGCGTTGAACAGGGGGCTCACACTGAAGCTTTCTTT; CDR3: CSVEQGAHTEAFF; D: TRBD1; size: .; V: TRBV29-1; J: TRBJ1-1
DNA: TGCAGTGCTAGAACGGACACCGGTTCTAACTATGGCTACACCTTC; CDR3: CSARTDTGSNYGYTF; D: .; size: .; V: TRBV20-1; J: TRBJ1-2
DNA: TGTGCCAGCAGCCCACACACACGTCCCGACAGGGCGGTATCTGGGGCCAACGTCCTGACTTTC; CDR3: CASSPHTRPDRAVSGANVLTF; D: TRBD1; size: .; V: TRBV4-2; J: TRBJ2-6
DNA: TGTGCCAGTAAAGGCCTGCCCCTTACCTCGGATGAGCAGTTCTTC; CDR3: CASKGLPLTSDEQFF; D: .; size: .; V: TRBV19; J: TRBJ2-1
DNA: TGTGCCAGCAGAAGGGGGACTCAAGAGACCCAGTACTTC; CDR3: CASRRGTQETQYF; D: .; size: .; V: TRBV27; J: TRBJ2-5
DNA: TGTGCCAGCAGTACAGAGGGGATGAACACTGAAGCTTTCTTT; CDR3: CASSTEGMNTEAFF; D: .; size: .; V: TRBV27; J: TRBJ1-1
DNA: TGTGCCAGCAGTGAACAGGGTTTCTCTGGAAACACCATATATTTT; CDR3: CASSEQGFSGNTIYF; D: .; size: .; V: TRBV2; J: TRBJ1-3
DNA: TGCGCCAGCAGCCAAGTATTTAACAGACTAAATTCACCCCTCCACTTT; CDR3: CASSQVFNRLNSPLHF; D: .; size: .; V: TRBV4-3; J: TRBJ1-6
DNA: TGCGCCAGCAGCTTGAGCGGGGGGCCGCCCGATACGCAGTATTTT; CDR3: CASSLSGGPPDTQYF; D: TRBD2; size: .; V: TRBV5-1; J: TRBJ2-3
DNA: TGTGCCTGGAGTACAGGGTTTTTGGCTGAAGCTTTCTTT; CDR3: CAWSTGFLAEAFF; D: .; size: .; V: TRBV30; J: TRBJ1-1
DNA: TGTGCCAGCAGCCAAGCCTCCATGACGCAGTATTTT; CDR3: CASSQASMTQYF; D: .; size: .; V: TRBV3-1; J: TRBJ2-3
DNA: TGTGCCAGCAGTCAGGTACAGCATGGCGAGCAGTACTTC; CDR3: CASSQVQHGEQYF; D: .; size: .; V: TRBV6-2/TRBV6-3; J: TRBJ2-7
DNA: TGTGCCAGCAGTTACTACAGGCTTGCGGGAGCGAACACCGGGGAGCTGTTTTTT; CDR3: CASSYYRLAGANTGELFF; D: TRBD2; size: .; V: TRBV6-2/TRBV6-3; J: TRBJ2-2